Shown below are 6 T cell receptor beta chains from a single sample sequenced in a study of regulatory T cells in long-lasting Graves disease. The time point here: persistent/refractory GD, antithyroid drugs over 5 years with positive TRAb. The TCR library was prepared using RNA isolated from PBMCs. Building of the TCR beta libraries involved iRepertoire HTBI primers and Arm-PCR of CDR3 regions. TCRdb recomputed calls from the multiplex PCR reads with MiXCR, one row per CDR3 protein. The top ten clones hold less than 30% of a sample with some 370,000 distinct CDR3 sequences, approximately 25% of them seen once. Source: peripheral blood mononuclear cells (PBMCs), taken when the disease was refractory, from a patient treated with antithyroid drugs. The receptors stem from a woman between 40 and 50 years old with Graves disease.

As to this clonotype: The junction departs from the called germline gene at one end, perhaps through a read error. The V gene is TRBV11-1, the J gene TRBJ2-1; TRBD2 matches 7 bases. The CDR3 spans 18 residues. The germline V gene has CDR1 SGHAT and CDR2 FQDESV (reference sequence). The CDR3 DNA reads TGTGCCAGCACCAAGGGGCGGGGGAGTTCTAGCTCCTACAATGAGCGGTTCTTC. Encoded protein: CASTKGRGSSSSYNERFF. Variable domain in full (rest from reference TRBV11-1 and TRBJ2-1): EAEVAQSPRYKITEKSQAVAFWCDPISGHATLYWYRQILGQGPELLVQFQDESVVDDSQLPKDRFSAERLKGVDSTLKIQPAELGDSAMYLCASTKGRGSSSSYNERFFGPGTRLTVL.

This clonotype was seen at least ten times. V is TRBV29-1 and J is TRBJ1-1; D is ambiguous. The CDR3 is made up of 11 amino acids. The V end was cut by 4 bases, the J end by 2 bases, with 5 bases between. The V gene's germline CDR1 is SQVTM and CDR2 ANQGSEA. CDR3 region: CSVALNTEAFF. DNA for the CDR3: TGCAGCGTTGCCTTAAACACTGAAGCTTTCTTT.

Many counts were recorded for this clonotype. This chain connects TRBV6-5 to TRBJ1-5; D call uncertain. The CDR3 has 21 amino acids. Germline values: CDR1 MNHEY, CDR2 SVGAGI. Trimming stripped 2 bases from V and 1 base from J, with 27 bases between. The CDR3 sequence: CASSYITTEGPLGESNQPQHF. CDR3 DNA sequence: TGTGCCAGCAGTTACATCACCACCGAGGGTCCCCTTGGGGAAAGCAATCAGCCCCAGCATTTT.

CDR3 nucleotide sequence: TGTGCCATCAGTGAGTCGCTGTGGGTATCCGGGGAGCTGTTTTTT. Translation: CAISESLWVSGELFF. The rearrangement uses TRBV10-3 and TRBJ2-2; no clear D gene. The CDR3 has 15 residues. Germline V CDR1 and CDR2: ENHRY, SYGVKD. The ends were cut back, 0 bases at V and 6 bases at J, with 11 bases in the middle.

This sequence joins TRBV7-9 and TRBJ2-3, with a possible D match to TRBD1 (6 bases). Germline V gene lookup returns CDR1 SEHNR and CDR2 FQNEAQ (reference sequence). This CDR3 comprises 14 residues. V lost 5 bases and J 5 bases, leaving 14 bases between the germline ends. The CDR3 DNA follows: TGTGCCAGCAGCATCCGATACAGGGTAGATACGCAGTATTTT. Translated, it gives CASSIRYRVDTQYF.

This clonotype was seen repeatedly, ten times or more. The chain links TRBV7-3 to TRBJ1-6; weak D call: TRBD1 (5 bases). The CDR3 contains 15 residues. CDR1 and CDR2 (germline): SGHTA, FQGTGA. With 2 bases removed from V and 7 bases from J, the gap between germline ends came to 12 bases. The CDR3 sequence: CASSLSLGANSPLHF. CDR3 DNA: TGTGCCAGCAGCTTATCCCTAGGGGCAAATTCACCCCTCCACTTT.